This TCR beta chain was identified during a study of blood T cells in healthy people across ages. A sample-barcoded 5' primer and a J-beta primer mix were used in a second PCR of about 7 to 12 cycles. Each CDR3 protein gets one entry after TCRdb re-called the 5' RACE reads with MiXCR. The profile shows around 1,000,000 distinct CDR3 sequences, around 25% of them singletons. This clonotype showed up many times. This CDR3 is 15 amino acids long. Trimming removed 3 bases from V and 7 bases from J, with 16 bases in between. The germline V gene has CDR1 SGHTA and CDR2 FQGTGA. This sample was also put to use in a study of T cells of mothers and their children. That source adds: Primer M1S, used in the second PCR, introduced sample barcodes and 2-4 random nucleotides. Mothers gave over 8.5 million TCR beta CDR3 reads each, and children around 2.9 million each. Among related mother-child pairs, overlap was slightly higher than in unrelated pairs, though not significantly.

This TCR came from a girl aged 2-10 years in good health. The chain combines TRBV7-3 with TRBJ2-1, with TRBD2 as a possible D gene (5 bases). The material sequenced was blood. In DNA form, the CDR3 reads TGTGCCAGCAGCTTGACCGGAGGATTGGGGAATGAGCAGTTCTTC. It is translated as CASSLTGGLGNEQFF.